One and the same sample provided the 21 T cell receptor beta chains below, sequenced in a study of CD8 T cells in ankylosing spondylitis. TCRdb called the 5' RACE reads again in MiXCR, with one record for every CDR3 protein. Found here are about 250,000 distinct CDR3 sequences, 8% to 11% of them singletons; the top ten hold around 3%. Specimen: blood, either unsorted or a sorted T cell fraction (not recorded which). The source is a male donor with ankylosing spondylitis or in good health (not recorded which).

The CDR3: CSARDLRLGSSWEQYF. CDR3 sequence (DNA): TGCAGTGCTAGAGATCTTAGACTAGGGTCCTCCTGGGAGCAGTACTTC. This chain uses TRBV20-1 with TRBJ2-7, with D possibly matching TRBD2 (6 bases). V lost 0 bases to trimming and J lost 7 bases, with 22 bases between them. Germline values: CDR1 DFQATT, CDR2 SNEGSKA (reference sequence). This CDR3 region has 16 residues.

Many counts were recorded for this clonotype. The rearrangement joins TRBV5-6 to TRBJ2-7; tentatively, D is TRBD1 or TRBD2 (5 bases each). V lost 4 bases to trimming and J lost 3 bases, with 11 bases between them. The CDR3 is made up of 13 amino acids. CDR1 is SGHDT and CDR2 is YYEEEE in the germline V gene. This CDR3 reads CASSRGSNYEQYF. The CDR3 bases are TGTGCCAGCAGCCGGGGCAGCAACTACGAGCAGTACTTC.

This clonotype has at least ten counts. The chain carries TRBV6-1 and TRBJ1-2; D remains unclear. In germline, CDR1 is MNHNS, CDR2 SASEGT. V was clipped by 2 bases and J by 4 bases, with 5 bases between them. The CDR3 is 12 residues long. The CDR3 nucleotides are TGTGCCAGCAGTGAAAGTATCTATGGCTACACCTTC. This translates into CASSESIYGYTF.

At least ten counts were recorded for this clonotype. The CDR3 nucleotides read TGCGCCAGCAGCTTGGTGGGTCAGAACACCGGGGAGCTGTTTTTT. It codes for CASSLVGQNTGELFF. The J gene is TRBJ2-2, the V gene TRBV5-1, with D hard to call. Germline assignment: CDR1 SGHRS and CDR2 YFSETQ. The CDR3 has 15 residues. V lost 0 bases, J lost 1 base, and 7 bases lay in between.

At least ten counts were recorded for this clonotype. The V call is TRBV15, the J call TRBJ2-2, with no clear D. This CDR3 contains 14 residues. Trimming took 0 bases from V and 4 from J, leaving 6 bases between them. Per the germline V gene, CDR1 is LNHNV and CDR2 is YYDKDF (reference sequence). Here the CDR3 reads CATSRERTTGELFF. The DNA for the CDR3 is TGTGCCACCAGCAGAGAAAGGACCACCGGGGAGCTGTTTTTT.

Notes on this clonotype: With a much larger clone just one base away, this may be a read error. The chain uses TRBV12-3 or TRBV12-4 and TRBJ2-3; TRBD2 matches 9 bases. CDR3 size: 16 residues. Trimming removed 5 bases from V and 7 bases from J; junction bases left unmatched: 13. The CDR3: CASSTAQREVHNTQYF. The CDR3 nucleotides are TGTGCCAGCAGTACGGCCCAGCGGGAGGTTCACAATACGCAGTATTTT.

This clonotype was counted between two and nine times. J is TRBJ2-5 and V is TRBV21-1. TRBV21-1 counts as a pseudogene. The CDR3 has 13 residues. CDR3 bases: TGTGCCAGCTTCCGGCGGATCCAAGAGACCCAGTACTTC. Translation: CASFRRIQETQYF.

There are many counts of this clonotype. The V and J genes are TRBV12-3 or TRBV12-4 and TRBJ2-7; D is perhaps TRBD1 (6 bases). V was shortened by 7 bases and J by 6 bases, with 13 bases between the two germline ends. The CDR3 consists of 12 residues. The CDR3 bases are TGTGCCAGCATGTATAGGGGGTTCGAGCAGTACTTC. This sequence encodes CASMYRGFEQYF.

This clonotype was observed many times. This sequence joins TRBV20-1 and TRBJ2-1; D perhaps matches TRBD1 (5 bases). The CDR3 is made up of 14 amino acids. Germline V gene data show CDR1 as DFQATT and CDR2 as SNEGSKA (reference sequence). Trimming removed 3 bases from V and 0 bases from J, with 9 bases in between. The CDR3 here is CSASRRASYNEQFF. In nucleotides, the CDR3 is TGCAGTGCTAGCCGCAGGGCCTCCTACAATGAGCAGTTCTTC.

This chain links TRBV5-4 with TRBJ2-7; TRBD1 matches 7 bases. CDR1 and CDR2 from the germline V gene are SGHNT and YYREEE (reference sequence). The trim removed 7 bases at V and 0 bases at J, leaving 7 bases unmatched. The length of the CDR3 is 14 residues. As DNA, the CDR3 is TGTGCCAGCGGCCCCCGGGACAGCTCCTACGAGCAGTACTTC. Encoded protein: CASGPRDSSYEQYF. The full variable domain, completed using reference TRBV5-4 and TRBJ2-7, is ETGVTQSPTHLIKTRGQQVTLRCSSQSGHNTVSWYQQALGQGPQFIFQYYREEENGRGNFPPRFSGLQFPNYSSELNVNALELDDSALYLCASGPRDSSYEQYFGPGTRLTVT.

The chain links TRBV27 to TRBJ2-7, with 7 bases fitting TRBD2. The CDR3 loop spans 14 amino acids. With V trimmed by 4 bases and J by 3 bases, 6 bases remained unmatched. In germline, CDR1 is MNHEY, CDR2 SMNVEV (reference sequence). CDR3 sequence: CASSSQRGDYEQYF. The CDR3 DNA follows: TGTGCCAGCAGTTCCCAGCGGGGCGACTACGAGCAGTACTTC.

The chain uses TRBV20-1 and TRBJ2-3; no clear D. V was trimmed by 4 bases and J by 2 bases, leaving 13 bases between them. The CDR3 contains 14 residues. Germline V gene data show CDR1 as DFQATT and CDR2 as SNEGSKA (reference sequence). CDR3 sequence (DNA): TGCAGTGCTAACCCCCGGGCGGCCACAGATACGCAGTATTTT. It encodes CSANPRAATDTQYF.

The chain uses TRBV11-3 and TRBJ2-2, with 10 bases fitting TRBD2. From germline, CDR1 is SGHNT and CDR2 YENEEA. J was trimmed by 6 bases and V by 3 bases; bases with no gene match: 4. The CDR3 contains 15 residues. This CDR3 reads CASSFQRGGSGELFF. The DNA for the CDR3 is TGTGCCAGCAGCTTCCAGCGGGGGGGATCCGGGGAGCTGTTTTTT.

This clonotype was counted ten times or more. CDR3: CASSRRANLGNTEAFF. As DNA, the CDR3 is TGTGCCAGCAGCCGTCGGGCTAACTTGGGAAACACTGAAGCTTTCTTT. The rearrangement links TRBV11-2 to TRBJ1-1; D unclear. Trimming removed 5 bases at V and 2 bases at J, with 18 bases between. Germline CDR1 and CDR2: SGHAT and FQNNGV. The CDR3 totals 16 residues.

This clonotype was counted at least ten times. The genes are TRBV25-1 and TRBJ2-5; 7 bases match TRBD2. The CDR3 runs 15 residues. With V trimmed by 0 bases and J by 5 bases, 6 bases remained unmatched. The germline V gene encodes CDR1 MGHDK and CDR2 SYGVNS. The CDR3 bases are TGTGCCAGCAGTGAATATCGGGGGGTCTTGGAGACCCAGTACTTC. This sequence encodes CASSEYRGVLETQYF.

This clonotype was recorded many times. The genes are TRBV4-1 and TRBJ1-1; D possibly corresponds to TRBD1 (5 bases). CDR1 and CDR2 from the germline V gene are MGHRA and YSYEKL. This CDR3 spans 13 amino acids. The V end was cut by 4 bases, the J end by 6 bases, with 12 bases between. CDR3 loop: CASSPEGLAEAFF. DNA for the CDR3: TGCGCCAGCAGCCCGGAGGGGCTAGCTGAAGCTTTCTTT.

There are many counts of this clonotype. The chain combines TRBV5-1 with TRBJ2-7, with 9 bases matching TRBD1. CDR3 length: 15 residues. Germline V gene lookup returns CDR1 SGHRS and CDR2 YFSETQ. J was trimmed by 6 bases and V by 0 bases; bases with no gene match: 7. CDR3 protein: CASSLAGQGSLEQYF. CDR3 nucleotide sequence: TGCGCCAGCAGCTTGGCGGGACAGGGCTCCCTCGAGCAGTACTTC.

V gene TRBV11-3 combines with J gene TRBJ2-1; no clear D. Trimming left V 4 bases short and J 4 bases short, with 11 bases between. The germline gives CDR1 SGHNT, CDR2 YENEEA. The CDR3 spans 14 residues. CDR3 sequence (DNA): TGTGCCAGCAGCTCCGTCGGTGGGTACAATGAGCAGTTCTTC. Translated: CASSSVGGYNEQFF.

This clonotype was found many times. V is TRBV19 and J is TRBJ2-7, with 8 bases identical to TRBD1. J lost 3 bases, V lost 1 base, and 5 bases had no gene match. The germline V gene has CDR1 LNHDA and CDR2 SQIVND (reference sequence). The CDR3 is made up of 15 amino acids. The CDR3 loop reads CASSIATGDLYEQYF. The CDR3 DNA reads as TGTGCCAGTAGTATAGCGACAGGGGACCTCTACGAGCAGTACTTC.

This clonotype was found many times. The chain is built from TRBV5-1 and TRBJ1-1; no definite D call. CDR1 SGHRS and CDR2 YFSETQ come from the germline V gene. The CDR3 has 13 residues. Trimming shortened V by 4 bases and J by 0 bases, and 7 bases separated the two germline ends. The CDR3 DNA reads as TGCGCCAGCAGCCCTGAACTGAACACTGAAGCTTTCTTT. This sequence encodes CASSPELNTEAFF.

This clonotype was recorded a few times. The chain joins TRBV7-8 to TRBJ2-1, with TRBD2 identical over 7 bases. J lost 6 bases, V lost 1 base, and 9 bases had no gene match. Germline V gene sequence: CDR1 SGHVS, CDR2 FQNEAQ. The CDR3 totals 16 residues. CDR3 in amino acids: CASSLGPGTIGNEQFF. The DNA of the CDR3 is TGTGCCAGCAGCTTAGGTCCCGGGACTATAGGCAATGAGCAGTTCTTC.